This T cell receptor (beta chain) was recorded in a study of shared clonotypes between healthy human individuals (TCRdb year 2020). As for the study more broadly: A few men and a couple of women, aged 18 to 49 years, made up the cohort. For each donor, three plates each were used for CD4 naive and CD4 memory, two plates were used for CD8 naive, and one plate was used for CD8 memory. Blood TCR repertoires of five healthy adults were deeply sequenced to estimate repertoire size and the extent of clonotype sharing between individuals. To increase sequencing depth and limit assay-specific biases, different laboratories used diverse techniques to prepare libraries and sequence TCR repertoires. Each donor's leukapheresis produced roughly between roughly 0.94 and 9.5 billion PBMCs.

The germline V end is reduced by 2 bases and the J end by 7 bases; junction bases left unmatched: 7. From the cysteine up to the phenylalanine, the CDR3 has a length of 15 residues. Of the read, only the CDR3 DNA is kept; its 45 bases are in frame from base 1. Looking up the germline V gene (reference sequence) yields CDR1 MNHNY and CDR2 SVGAGI. TCR CDR3 regions were amplified from genomic DNA by multiplex PCR using the deep immunoSEQ assay. Extracted genomic DNA from each cell subset was distributed evenly across all wells of several immunoSEQ 96-well plates, and each plate was treated as a replicate. For sorted subsets, 200 ng of genomic DNA, equivalent to roughly 30,000 T cell genomes, went into each replicate PCR. Purified libraries were quantified with a Qubit 3.0 fluorometer, sized on a Bioanalyzer 2100, and re-quantified with the KAPA Library Quantification kit. Every immunoSEQ 96-well plate was sequenced on a dedicated single-read 150-cycle Illumina NextSeq 550 flow cell. Per the source publication's procedure: Because the immunoSEQ output held only junctional sequences and lacked quality scores, the filtering could not match the filtering applied to full-length reads. Sequences were annotated with PyIR, a Python wrapper for IgBLAST v1.9, and V/J genes and CDR3 were assigned using IMGT germline references. Reads with weak V/J assignments (E-value above 1e-6), missing CDR3, stop codons, out-of-frame junctions, or ambiguous translated residues were removed. V3J clonotypes were defined as sequences sharing an identical inferred V gene, J gene, and CDR3 amino acid sequence. To compute the percentage overlap between repertoires, the number of shared unique clonotypes was divided by the size of the smaller repertoire. Repertoire richness was assessed with RTK rarefaction, the Chao1 estimator, and Recon v2.1 estimates of unobserved clonotypes. OLGA was used to compute generation probabilities for all TCRbeta clonotypes that the gDNA method yielded from a few donors. As stored in TCRdb, this immuneACCESS dataset retains in-frame rearrangements with V and J assigned. A fraction of the clones does not appear; measured against another copy, unresolved V genes explain less than half of the discrepancy, and the remainder lacks a known reason. Clonal size and the V and J genes are those of that table, whereas D and trimming came from the DNA. For this sample the table gives around 510,000 clones, of which roughly 95% were detected only once. The ten largest clones take up approximately 0.067% of the sample.

The research as a whole found: Even with the large sequencing depth, rarefaction of the sorted-subset datasets indicated that sequencing was incomplete. Compared with non-shared clonotypes, clonotypes shared by all four sorted-subset donors had higher generation probabilities. Because the study included only a small number of donors, the genetic and exposure-history diversity represented was limited. Only blood was sampled, and tissue TCR repertoires likely differ from those in blood. Across four donors, approximately 5% of naive CD4, around 3.3% of naive CD8, 2.3% of memory CD4, and over 0.35% of memory CD8 clonotypes were shared. Estimated clonotype richness was generally larger for naive than for memory subsets. Pairwise subsampling indicated that sequencing depth was expected to affect the degree of clonotype sharing among donors.

The donors were healthy, HIV-negative adults with no recently reported acute infections or vaccinations. All donors were Caucasian adults living in Nashville, Tennessee, USA. CD4+ T cells were enriched by magnetic negative selection; naive cells were then positively selected on CD45RA, and the negative fraction formed the memory subset. After blood collection by leukapheresis, PBMCs were isolated using Ficoll-Histopaque density gradient centrifugation and then cryopreserved in the vapor phase of liquid nitrogen. Analytical flow cytometry was used to check the purity and quantity of every magnetically sorted T cell population. Genomic DNA was isolated from each sorted fraction and quantified by UV absorbance on a Nanodrop 2000c. Regarding this clone: Its target antigen remains unknown. The input lacks base qualities; no much larger clone sits a single base away.

This sequence originates from a woman in her 30s in good health. This chain is built from TRBV6-6 and TRBJ1-5; TRBD1 aligns with 8 central bases. The sequencing sample was made of naive CD4+ T cells sorted from blood. The cell subset or site label on this specimen signifies: CD45RA+ positively selected. For the CDR3, the sequence is CASSYSPQGAQPQHF. The nucleotide sequence is TGTGCCAGCAGTTACAGTCCCCAGGGGGCCCAGCCCCAGCATTTT.